This T cell receptor (beta chain) was observed in a study of blood T cells in healthy people across ages. Using a J-beta primer mix together with a sample-barcoded 5' primer, a second PCR was run for about 6 to 11 cycles. Unique molecular identifiers of 12 random nucleotides labeled each cDNA. TCRdb used MiXCR to reprocess the 5' RACE reads, holding one entry per CDR3 protein. The table lists 630,000 or so distinct CDR3 sequences, roughly 30% of them singletons. The trim removed 6 bases at V and 0 bases at J, leaving 6 bases unmatched. The CDR3 is made up of 16 amino acids. The germline V gene has CDR1 DFQATT and CDR2 SNEGSKA (reference sequence). The table lists this clonotype with many counts. Its antigen is still unknown. A minimum of 5 micrograms of total RNA was extracted per sample. Whole-study results and caveats: The diversity estimates, figures obtained from one million T cells, were considered underestimates.

This rearrangement joins TRBV20-1 to TRBJ2-5; 14 nucleotides align to TRBD2. Sequenced material: blood. The sequence came from a woman of 80 years or more in good health. CDR3 loop: CSANRLAGGYQETQYF. CDR3 DNA sequence: TGCAGTGCCAACCGACTAGCGGGGGGGTACCAAGAGACCCAGTACTTC.